This TCR beta chain appears in the sequencing data of a study of T cell responses to AZD1222 COVID-19 vaccine. Study conclusions and caveats: Most donors were white British, females outnumbered males, and clonal diversity was possibly underestimated. Seropositivity was recorded at baseline in only a handful of AZD1222 recipients. Spike-specific TCR breadth and depth grew following two AZD1222 doses.

Worth noting for this clone: Its antigen is currently unknown.

Sequencing was performed with immunoSEQ multiplex PCR; in TCRdb, only in-frame clones are kept and a portion is missing. The table records 140,000 to 150,000 clones, 82% of them present only once. Trimming stripped 6 bases from V and 4 bases from J, with 15 bases between. Germline lookup yields CDR1 MDHEN and CDR2 SYDVKM. The CDR3 runs to 15 residues. This clonotype was sampled from an adult in good health. This specimen was peripheral blood, taken on day 0 of MenACWY control vaccination. The chain combines TRBV28 with TRBJ2-2, with D hard to call. The CDR3 DNA follows: TGTGCCAGCAGCATCGATAGGGTGGGCACCGGGGAGCTGTTTTTT. Amino acid sequence: CASSIDRVGTGELFF.